Given below is one TCR beta chain in context. The data originate from a study of cytomegalovirus exposure and HLA in healthy donors. 13 Jbeta primers and 60 Vbeta primers were used for the PCR. The protocol was immunoSEQ multiplex PCR, while the TCRdb copy is restricted to in-frame clones and leaves out a portion. The sample lists under 150,000 clones, approximately 83% occurring once. The source material was PBMCs. The receptor was derived from a woman between 18 and 29 years old in good health and CMV-seronegative.

CDR3 region: CASSPGGFGEQYF. The CDR3 DNA reads as TGTGCCAGCAGCCCCGGCGGGTTTGGCGAGCAGTACTTC. J is TRBJ2-7 and V is TRBV9; D may be TRBD2 (5 bases). With 4 bases removed from V and 6 bases from J, the gap between germline ends came to 14 bases. Germline V lookup: CDR1 SGDLS, CDR2 YYNGEE. The CDR3 length is 13 residues.